This T cell receptor (beta chain) was identified in a study of PD-1 blockade in classical Hodgkin lymphoma. V lost 6 bases, J lost 2 bases, and 20 bases lay in between. The CDR3 sequence is 16 residues long. CDR1 and CDR2 (germline): PRHDT, FYEKMQ (reference sequence). Notes on this clone: No antigen is known for it.

Study outcomes and limitations: Complete responders matched newly diagnosed patients in baseline diversity. By cycle point C4D1, TCR diversity had risen significantly in CD4+ cells (but not CD8+ cells).

Specified time point: cycle 4 day 1 (C4D1), after six to seven weeks of nivolumab. All patients relapsed after autologous stem cell transplantation, and brentuximab vedotin exposure varied. Data came from immunoSEQ multiplex PCR; TCRdb stores just in-frame clones and leaves some out. The table includes 90,000 to 110,000 clones, approximately 89% detected once. The TCR sequence derives from a human donor with classical Hodgkin lymphoma. The genes are TRBV13 and TRBJ2-7; tentative D call: TRBD2 (6 bases). Sequences were derived from peripheral blood mononuclear cells (PBMCs), sampled before the fourth cycle of nivolumab. The CDR3 coding sequence is TGTGCCAGCAGTTCCTCCGGGACTCCCTCCCCCTACGAGCAGTACTTC. Its protein product is CASSSSGTPSPYEQYF.